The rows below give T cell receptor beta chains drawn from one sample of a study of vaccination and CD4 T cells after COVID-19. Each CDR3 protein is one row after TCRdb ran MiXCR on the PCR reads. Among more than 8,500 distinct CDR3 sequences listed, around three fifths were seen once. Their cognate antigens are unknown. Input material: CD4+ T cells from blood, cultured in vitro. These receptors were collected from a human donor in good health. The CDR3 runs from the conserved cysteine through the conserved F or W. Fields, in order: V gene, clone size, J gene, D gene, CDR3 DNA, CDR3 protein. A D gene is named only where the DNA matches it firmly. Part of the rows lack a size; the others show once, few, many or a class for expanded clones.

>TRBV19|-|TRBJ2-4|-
TGTGCCAGTATTGGGAGGGCCAAAAACATTCAGTACTTC
CASIGRAKNIQYF
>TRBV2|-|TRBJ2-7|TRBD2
TGTGCCAAGAAAGCGGGGGGGACCTACGAGCAGTACTTC
CAKKAGGTYEQYF
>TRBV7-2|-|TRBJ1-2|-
TGTGCCAGCAGCTTACTCCGAGGGGGGGTGTTGAGCTATGGCTACACCTTC
CASSLLRGGVLSYGYTF
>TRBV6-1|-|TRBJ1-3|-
TGTGCCAGCACGACGGCTGGAAACACCATATATTTT
CASTTAGNTIYF
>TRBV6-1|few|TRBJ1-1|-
TGTGCCAGCAGTGATCCACCTGGGGCGGTCGTCACTGAAGCTTTCTTT
CASSDPPGAVVTEAFF
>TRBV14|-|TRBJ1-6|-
TGTGCCACTGCGCATGGGGTATCTGCGGCACCCCTCCACTTT
CATAHGVSAAPLHF
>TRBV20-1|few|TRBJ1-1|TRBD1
TGCAGTGCTAGAGATGGTTTTAACGGTTTGGGACAGGGATTTCATTTT
CSARDGFNGLGQGFHF
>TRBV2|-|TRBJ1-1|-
TGTGCCAGCAGCTCAGCTGGGGGAGCTTTCTTT
CASSSAGGAFF
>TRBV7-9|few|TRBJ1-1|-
TGTGCCAGCAGCTTGACAGGGAACACTGAAGCTTTCTTT
CASSLTGNTEAFF
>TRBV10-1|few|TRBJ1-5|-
TGCGCCAGCAGTGATACAGGGCTACAGCCCCAGCATTTT
CASSDTGLQPQHF
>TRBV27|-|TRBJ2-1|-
TGTGCCAGCAGTCCCTCCGGGGTCAGAAATGAGCAGTTCTTC
CASSPSGVRNEQFF
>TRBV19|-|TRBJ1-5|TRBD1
TGTGCCAGTAGTATTTTCGGTGACAGGGGACGATCGTGGCACAATCAGCCCCAGCATTTT
CASSIFGDRGRSWHNQPQHF
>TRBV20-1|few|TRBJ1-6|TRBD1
TGCAGTGCTAGAGGCCGACAGGGAATTTCACCCCTCCACTTT
CSARGRQGISPLHF
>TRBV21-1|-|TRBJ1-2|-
TGTGCCAGCTACAGGACGGACTATGGCTACACCTTC
CASYRTDYGYTF
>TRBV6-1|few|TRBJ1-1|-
TGTGCCAGCAGCCGCCCTTTGGGGGAAGCTTTCTTT
CASSRPLGEAFF
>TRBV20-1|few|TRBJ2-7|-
TGCAGTGCTAGAGATAGGTCGAGGGGAAGATGGGAGCAGTACTTC
CSARDRSRGRWEQYF
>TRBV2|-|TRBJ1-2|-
TGTGCCAGCAGTGTTGCGGCTCATATGGTGAACACCTTC
CASSVAAHMVNTF
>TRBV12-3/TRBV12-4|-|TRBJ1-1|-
TGTGCCAGCAGTTTAGGGCAGCCGAACACTGAAGCTTTCTTT
CASSLGQPNTEAFF
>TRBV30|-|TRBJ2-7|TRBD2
TGTGCCTGGAGCCGACCGGGACTAGCGGCTTTCTACGAGCAGTACTTC
CAWSRPGLAAFYEQYF
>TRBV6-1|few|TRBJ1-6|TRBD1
TGTGCCAGCAGGGACAGGGGGCATGGAATCGGTAATTCACCCCTCCACTTT
CASRDRGHGIGNSPLHF
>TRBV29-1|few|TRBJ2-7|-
TGCAGCGTTACAAGAAGGGGGACAAGGGAGCAGTACTTC
CSVTRRGTREQYF